Only a few counts were recorded for the clone carrying this T cell receptor beta chain. As yet, its antigen is unknown. The data were taken from a study of blood T cells in healthy people across ages. Whole-study findings and limits: When one million T cells were used, diversity estimates were thought to be underestimates.

The CDR3 has 10 residues. Trimming shortened V by 6 bases and J by 8 bases, and 5 bases separated the two germline ends. CDR1 KGHSH and CDR2 LQKENI come from the germline V gene. Through a sample-barcoded 5' primer and a J-beta primer mix, a second PCR was run for roughly 6 to 12 cycles. TCRdb reprocessed the 5' RACE reads via MiXCR and lists one record per CDR3 protein. The data contain about a million distinct CDR3 sequences, roughly 51% of them seen just once; the ten biggest clones take up over 20%. The sequencing input was blood. The chain couples TRBV18 to TRBJ2-4; D unresolved. This receptor was taken from an older woman in good health. The CDR3 sequence: CASSGDIQYF. In DNA, the CDR3 is TGTGCCAGCTCCGGAGACATTCAGTACTTC. The full variable domain, with the rest looked up from reference TRBV18 and TRBJ2-4, is NAGVMQNPRHLVRRRGQEARLRCSPMKGHSHVYWYRQLPEEGLKFMVYLQKENIIDESGMPKERFSAEFPKEGPSILRIQQVVRGDSAAYFCASSGDIQYFGAGTRLSVL.